The 5 T cell receptor beta chains below were found in one sample sequenced in a study of CD8 T cells in Susac syndrome. The authors reverse transcribed roughly 0.5 to 1 ug RNA with random hexamers. MiXCR, run by TCRdb on the immunoSEQ multiplex PCR reads, gives a single entry per CDR3 protein. In the table there are 150,000 to 190,000 distinct CDR3 sequences, approximately 95% of which are singletons. The material sequenced was CD4+ T cells from PBMCs. The receptor source for this set is a human donor with Susac syndrome.

The J gene is TRBJ2-5, the V gene TRBV12-3 or TRBV12-4; D remains ambiguous. This CDR3 spans 11 amino acids. V shed 8 bases and J shed 2 bases, with 6 bases lying between them. CDR3 region: CASGRQETQYF. The DNA of the CDR3 is TGTGCCAGCGGGCGGCAAGAGACCCAGTACTTC.

The chain employs TRBV29-1 and TRBJ2-3; TRBD1 aligns across 9 bases. V trimming: 1 base; J trimming: 1 base; junction bases outside the gene matches: 9. Per the germline V gene, CDR1 is SQVTM and CDR2 is ANQGSEA. The CDR3 is 17 residues long. This chain's CDR3 is CSVEGPQGAGRTDTQYF. CDR3 bases: TGCAGCGTTGAAGGGCCACAGGGGGCGGGACGCACAGATACGCAGTATTTT.

The chain couples TRBV20-1 to TRBJ2-5; D unresolved. Germline V gene lookup returns CDR1 DFQATT and CDR2 SNEGSKA (reference sequence). The germline V and J ends were trimmed by 0 bases and 7 bases, with 12 bases remaining between them. CDR3 size: 13 residues. Here the CDR3 DNA reads TGCAGTGCTAGAGATCCTACGTTCGGGACCCAGTACTTC. It translates to CSARDPTFGTQYF.

In nucleotides, the CDR3 is TGTGCCAGCAGTTTACGGGCGAACGAGCAGTACTTC. It translates to CASSLRANEQYF. The chain combines TRBV12-3 or TRBV12-4 with TRBJ2-7; D is uncertain. V was cut by 2 bases and J by 5 bases, with 7 bases left in between. This CDR3 comprises 12 residues.

The chain recombines TRBV6-1 with TRBJ1-2, with TRBD1 matching 7 bases. Germline assignment: CDR1 MNHNS and CDR2 SASEGT. The CDR3 contains 14 residues. The V and J ends lost 9 bases and 2 bases, in that order; junction bases with no gene match: 9. DNA for the CDR3: TGTGCCAGTACTGGACAGGCGGACAACTATGGCTACACCTTC. Translation gives CASTGQADNYGYTF.